One sample yielded the 10 T cell receptor beta chains listed below, sequenced in a study of blood T cell repertoires in COVID-19. The method was immunoSEQ multiplex PCR; TCRdb's version includes in-frame clones alone and lacks a portion of them. The sample has fewer than 200,000 clones, 83% seen once. The sample consisted of PBMCs or T cells enriched from blood (not recorded which). The receptor source for this set is a woman aged 50 to 60 who had recovered from COVID-19.

This chain uses TRBV9 with TRBJ2-2, with TRBD2 as a possible D gene (5 bases). This CDR3 region has 15 residues. CDR1 and CDR2 from the germline V gene are SGDLS and YYNGEE. Trimming removed 3 bases at V and 2 bases at J, with 11 bases between. The CDR3 spells CASSARTFNTGELFF. The CDR3 coding sequence is TGTGCCAGCAGCGCCCGGACTTTTAACACCGGGGAGCTGTTTTTT.

In this sample, this clone turned up once. The rearrangement links TRBV5-1 to TRBJ1-5; 11 nucleotides align to TRBD1. This CDR3 region has 16 residues. Per the germline V gene, CDR1 is SGHRS and CDR2 is YFSETQ. V shed 0 bases, J shed 7 bases, and the junction held 6 bases outside the gene matches. The CDR3 bases are TGCGCCAGCAGCTTGGTTCCGGGACAGGGGGGGCAGCCCCAGCATTTT. Translation gives CASSLVPGQGGQPQHF.

V and J are TRBV11-2 and TRBJ2-2; TRBD2 matches 9 bases. The V gene end was trimmed by 5 bases and the J gene end by 4 bases; junction bases not matched to a gene: 8. The CDR3 spans 16 residues. The germline gives CDR1 SGHAT, CDR2 FQNNGV. The CDR3 coding sequence is TGTGCCAGCAGCAAGATTAGCGGGAGAGGCACCGGGGAGCTGTTTTTT. This codes for CASSKISGRGTGELFF. Full variable domain (outside the CDR3, taken from reference TRBV11-2 and TRBJ2-2): EAGVAQSPRYKIIEKRQSVAFWCNPISGHATLYWYQQILGQGPKLLIQFQNNGVVDDSQLPKDRFSAERLKGVDSTLKIQPAKLEDSAVYLCASSKISGRGTGELFFGEGSRLTVL.

The chain couples TRBV4-2 to TRBJ1-2; D remains ambiguous. This CDR3 contains 14 residues. CDR1 and CDR2 from the germline V gene are LGHNA and YNFKEQ. Trimming removed 5 bases from V and 6 bases from J, with 16 bases in between. The DNA of the CDR3 is TGTGCCAGCAGCGCGTACCCCGGGAGTGATGGCTACACCTTC. It is translated as CASSAYPGSDGYTF.

In DNA, the CDR3 is TGCGCCAGCAGCATTGGACAGACGAACACCGGGGAGCTGTTTTTT. It specifies CASSIGQTNTGELFF. This rearrangement joins TRBV5-1 to TRBJ2-2; a possible D gene is TRBD1 (6 bases). The V and J ends lost 4 bases and 0 bases respectively, with 10 bases between them. CDR1 is SGHRS and CDR2 is YFSETQ in the germline V gene. The CDR3 consists of 15 residues.

The rearrangement links TRBV30 to TRBJ2-1; a weak D match, TRBD2 (6 bases). Germline V gene sequence: CDR1 GTSNPN, CDR2 SVGIG (reference sequence). The ends were cut back, 1 base at V and 7 bases at J, with 14 bases in the middle. This CDR3 comprises 14 residues. CDR3: CAWSEGGTRNEQFF. CDR3 coding DNA: TGTGCCTGGAGTGAGGGCGGGACGCGGAATGAGCAGTTCTTC.

The chain employs TRBV29-1 and TRBJ1-2; 8 positions agree with TRBD1. The CDR3 sequence is 12 residues long. Germline V gene lookup returns CDR1 SQVTM and CDR2 ANQGSEA. V lost 5 bases, J lost 3 bases, and 2 bases stayed unmatched. The CDR3 here is CSVSDRDYGYTF. The CDR3 DNA follows: TGCAGCGTTTCGGACAGGGACTATGGCTACACCTTC.

The chain employs TRBV18 and TRBJ1-6, with D possibly being TRBD1 (6 bases). Germline CDR1 is KGHSH and CDR2 is LQKENI. Trimming removed 3 bases at V and 8 bases at J, with 17 bases between. This CDR3 is 16 amino acids long. CDR3 in DNA: TGTGCCAGCTCACCTATACCGACAGGTGGCGATTCACCCCTCCACTTT. This encodes CASSPIPTGGDSPLHF.

V and J are TRBV6-4 and TRBJ1-2; D remains ambiguous. CDR1 is MRHNA, CDR2 SNTAGT, per germline. V lost 0 bases and J lost 8, with 16 bases in between. The CDR3 covers 15 residues. This CDR3 reads CASSDSDSGSRGYTF. The CDR3 DNA reads as TGTGCCAGCAGTGACTCGGACTCGGGGTCCCGGGGCTACACCTTC.

The V and J genes are TRBV18 and TRBJ2-7, with D perhaps matching TRBD1 (6 bases). The length of the CDR3 is 16 residues. Germline V gives CDR1 KGHSH, CDR2 LQKENI. V was cut by 0 bases and J by 0 bases, with 12 bases left in between. The CDR3 DNA sequence: TGTGCCAGCTCACCACCGGGACCCAGGGGCTCCTACGAGCAGTACGTC. Its protein product is CASSPPGPRGSYEQYV.